Shown below are 14 T cell receptor beta chains from a single sample sequenced in a study of T cell changes during pregnancy in multiple sclerosis. Clones were sequenced by immunoSEQ multiplex PCR, and TCRdb holds only the in-frame ones, with some missing. The sample carries about 77,000 clones, around 91% recorded once. Sequenced here: peripheral blood, sampled before pregnancy. These receptors were taken from a female donor with multiple sclerosis, enrolled in a pregnancy study.

V usage is TRBV2 and J usage is TRBJ1-4; 9 nucleotides align to TRBD1. Germline-derived CDR1 and CDR2 are SNHLY and FYNNEI. With V trimmed by 8 bases and J by 8 bases, 6 bases remained unmatched. This CDR3 comprises 13 residues. The DNA for the CDR3 is TGTGCCAGCCGCCGGGACAGGGTAGAAAAACTGTTTTTT. Translated, it gives CASRRDRVEKLFF.

This clone showed up just once. The V and J genes are TRBV6-1 and TRBJ2-2; TRBD2 matches 11 bases. This CDR3 has 16 amino acids. V shed 4 bases, J shed 5 bases, and the junction held 6 bases outside the gene matches. From germline, CDR1 is MNHNS and CDR2 SASEGT. The CDR3 sequence is CASSGLAGTKTGELFF. CDR3 in DNA: TGTGCCAGCAGTGGACTAGCGGGGACAAAGACCGGGGAGCTGTTTTTT.

V is TRBV19 and J is TRBJ1-2; the D is unclear. CDR1 is LNHDA, CDR2 SQIVND, per germline (reference sequence). V shed 7 bases and J shed 2 bases, with 17 bases lying between them. The CDR3 is 15 amino acids. CDR3 residues: CASKVGGLRNYGYTF. The CDR3 DNA follows: TGTGCCAGTAAGGTCGGAGGACTTAGGAACTATGGCTACACCTTC.

The chain uses TRBV5-1 and TRBJ1-6, with TRBD1 matching 10 bases. The length of the CDR3 is 18 residues. The J segment lost 0 bases and the V segment lost 3 bases, leaving 6 bases of the junction unmatched. Germline loops: CDR1 SGHRS, CDR2 YFSETQ. The CDR3 loop is CASSWGDRGSSYNSPLHF. Here the CDR3 DNA reads TGCGCCAGCAGCTGGGGGGACAGGGGCAGCTCCTATAATTCACCCCTCCACTTT.

This clone was detected once. The rearrangement links TRBV4-2 to TRBJ2-1; 12 bases agree with TRBD1. The V segment lost 0 bases and the J segment 7 bases; nucleotides outside the gene matches: 7. The CDR3 spans 17 residues. Germline values: CDR1 LGHNA, CDR2 YNFKEQ. The CDR3 DNA sequence: TGTGCCAGCAGCCAAGAAAAGGGACAGGGGGCGAGGAATGAGCAGTTCTTC. It is translated as CASSQEKGQGARNEQFF.

The chain employs TRBV19 and TRBJ2-7; weak D call: TRBD2 (5 bases). V lost 5 bases, J lost 2 bases, and 16 bases lay in between. The length of the CDR3 is 15 residues. CDR1 is LNHDA and CDR2 is SQIVND in the germline V gene (reference sequence). This CDR3 reads CASSFVTGYTYEQYF. CDR3 bases: TGTGCCAGTAGTTTTGTAACGGGGTATACCTACGAGCAGTACTTC.

This clone appeared once. The genes are TRBV11-2 and TRBJ2-7, with 8 bases fitting TRBD2. With 5 bases clipped from V and 1 base from J, the junction kept 7 bases outside the gene matches. The CDR3 contains 15 residues. The germline V gene encodes CDR1 SGHAT and CDR2 FQNNGV. CDR3 region: CASSRSGGPSYEQYF. The CDR3, as DNA: TGTGCCAGCAGCCGGAGCGGGGGCCCTTCCTACGAGCAGTACTTC.

V is TRBV29-1 and J is TRBJ1-5; 9 nucleotides align to TRBD1. The CDR3 runs 14 residues. The V gene's germline CDR1 is SQVTM and CDR2 ANQGSEA. V gave up 4 bases and J gave up 6 bases; unmatched junction bases: 7. The CDR3 region has the DNA TGCAGCGTTGGCGGACAGGGGAACGGTCAGCCCCAGCATTTT. Translating it yields CSVGGQGNGQPQHF.

This clone was detected only a few times. The chain employs TRBV10-3 and TRBJ1-2; TRBD1 matches at 8 bases. Germline V lookup: CDR1 ENHRY, CDR2 SYGVKD. The CDR3 has 17 residues. Losses at the gene ends were 2 bases for V and 4 bases for J; bases not matched to a gene: 12. For the CDR3, the DNA is TGTGCCATCAGTGAGGTCTGGGGTACAGGGGGAGCCTATGGCTACACCTTC. Translated, it gives CAISEVWGTGGAYGYTF.

This sequence joins TRBV6-1 and TRBJ1-2, with D maybe TRBD1 (5 bases). Deletions cut 1 base from V and 1 base from J, with 13 bases between. The CDR3 loop spans 16 amino acids. In germline, CDR1 is MNHNS, CDR2 SASEGT. As DNA, the CDR3 is TGTGCCAGCAGTGAAGGGTGGGGCAGAAATAACTATGGCTACACCTTC. The encoded protein is CASSEGWGRNNYGYTF.

V is TRBV7-2 and J is TRBJ1-3, with TRBD1 matching 10 bases. Germline CDR1 and CDR2: SGHTA and FQGNSA. The CDR3 runs 15 residues. J was trimmed by 2 bases and V by 5 bases; bases with no gene match: 3. This CDR3 is CASSVGTGAGNTIYF. The DNA for the CDR3 is TGTGCCAGCAGCGTCGGGACAGGGGCTGGAAACACCATATATTTT. The full variable domain, with the rest looked up from reference TRBV7-2 and TRBJ1-3, is GAGVSQSPSNKVTEKGKDVELRCDPISGHTALYWYRQSLGQGLEFLIYFQGNSAPDKSGLPSDRFSAERTGGSVSTLTIQRTQQEDSAVYLCASSVGTGAGNTIYFGEGSWLTVV.

This clone was seen once. The chain uses TRBV7-9 and TRBJ2-3, with TRBD2 matching 13 bases. This CDR3 contains 16 residues. J was trimmed by 4 bases and V by 4 bases; bases with no gene match: 5. The germline V gene has CDR1 SEHNR and CDR2 FQNEAQ (reference sequence). CDR3 in DNA: TGTGCCAGCAGCTCGGGACTAGCGGGGTTAGCAGATACGCAGTATTTT. It encodes CASSSGLAGLADTQYF.

DNA of the CDR3: TGCGCCAGCAGCTTGTCGGGGTTCAATGAGCAGTTCTTC. It yields the protein CASSLSGFNEQFF. The V call is TRBV5-1, the J call TRBJ2-1; TRBD2 might be the D (5 bases). V was pared by 1 base and J by 6 bases, with 8 bases between. Germline CDR1 and CDR2: SGHRS and YFSETQ. The CDR3 has 13 amino acids.

The rearrangement links TRBV27 to TRBJ2-5, with 7 bases lining up with TRBD2. Germline lookup yields CDR1 MNHEY and CDR2 SMNVEV (reference sequence). The ends lost 8 bases at V and 3 bases at J; junction bases unmatched: 24. This CDR3 spans 19 amino acids. The CDR3 reads CASGISGRGERGLEETQYF. The CDR3 DNA is TGTGCCAGCGGAATAAGTGGTCGGGGAGAGCGGGGTCTCGAAGAGACCCAGTACTTC.